This T cell receptor beta chain is from a study of blood T cell repertoires in COVID-19. About the research overall: COVID-19 samples, acute and convalescent, were from the United States, Italy and Spain. T cells, B-cell-depleted T cells, or PBMCs provided the cDNA or gDNA that served as material.

Germline values: CDR1 SGHRS, CDR2 YFSETQ. V lost 4 bases and J lost 0, with 18 bases in between. This CDR3 is 17 amino acids long. The method was immunoSEQ multiplex PCR; TCRdb's version includes in-frame clones alone and lacks a portion of them. Altogether 250,000 to 300,000 clones are present, around 90% being singletons, with the ten largest covering roughly 3.3%. V and J are TRBV5-1 and TRBJ2-3, with D possibly TRBD2 on 6 matching bases. This clonotype originated in a middle-aged woman with acute or convalescent COVID-19. Sequencing was carried out using peripheral blood. Written as DNA, the CDR3 is TGCGCCAGCAGCCGGGGCGGGATCGAAACTAGCACAGATACGCAGTATTTT. Translation gives CASSRGGIETSTDTQYF.